The 21 T cell receptor beta chains below were found in one sample sequenced in a study of blood T cell repertoires in COVID-19. Generated by immunoSEQ multiplex PCR, the TCRdb table keeps only in-frame clones and is missing some. The sample yields around 230,000 clones, about 80% seen once. The sequenced material came from PBMCs or T cells enriched from blood (not recorded which). These TCRs come from a man aged 40-49 years who had recovered from COVID-19.

This chain links TRBV7-6 with TRBJ2-7, with D perhaps matching TRBD1 (6 bases). V dropped 3 bases and J dropped 3 bases, with 12 bases sitting between them. Germline-derived CDR1 and CDR2 are SGHVS and FNYEAQ. This CDR3 spans 14 amino acids. The CDR3 loop reads CASSFLQGSYEQYF. The CDR3 DNA is TGTGCCAGCAGCTTTCTACAGGGTAGCTACGAGCAGTACTTC.

This clone was picked up many times. The rearrangement joins TRBV4-1 to TRBJ2-4, with 8 bases identical to TRBD1. Germline trimming cut 8 bases from V and 9 bases from J; bases unmatched to any gene: 9. Per the germline V gene, CDR1 is MGHRA and CDR2 is YSYEKL. The CDR3 extends over 13 amino acids. This CDR3 is CASGTGGRSIQYF. The CDR3 nucleotides read TGCGCCAGCGGCACAGGGGGTAGGAGCATTCAGTACTTC.

The V gene is TRBV7-8, the J gene TRBJ1-5; D uncertain. V gave up 5 bases and J gave up 3 bases, with 17 bases separating them. CDR1 is SGHVS and CDR2 is FQNEAQ in the germline V gene. This CDR3 has 16 residues. CDR3 amino acids: CASSKSSNGLNQPQHF. In DNA form, the CDR3 reads TGTGCCAGCAGCAAGTCTAGTAATGGACTCAATCAGCCCCAGCATTTT.

The J gene is TRBJ2-7, the V gene TRBV30; D perhaps matches TRBD2 (6 bases). Germline V gene data show CDR1 as GTSNPN and CDR2 as SVGIG (reference sequence). The CDR3 length is 14 residues. The V and J ends lost 0 bases and 8 bases respectively, with 17 bases between them. The CDR3 reads CAWSVGGMATQQYF. The DNA for the CDR3 is TGTGCCTGGAGTGTTGGCGGGATGGCTACGCAGCAGTACTTC.

This rearrangement joins TRBV4-2 to TRBJ1-3; 8 bases map to TRBD1. Per the germline V gene, CDR1 is LGHNA and CDR2 is YNFKEQ. V shed 1 base, J shed 5 bases, and the junction held 4 bases outside the gene matches. The CDR3 has 15 residues. The CDR3 DNA reads as TGTGCCAGCAGCCAAGGCGACAGGGGCAGAAACACCATATATTTT. Its translation is CASSQGDRGRNTIYF.

This clone was seen a few times. The gene calls are TRBV7-9 and TRBJ2-5; 9 bases match TRBD1. Unmatched junction bases numbered 9, after V lost 5 bases and J lost 5 bases. The germline V gene encodes CDR1 SEHNR and CDR2 FQNEAQ (reference sequence). This CDR3 region has 15 residues. The CDR3 spells CASSQGQGMGETQYF. The CDR3 DNA reads as TGTGCCAGCAGCCAAGGACAGGGGATGGGGGAGACCCAGTACTTC.

This rearrangement joins TRBV12-3 or TRBV12-4 to TRBJ2-3, with D tentatively TRBD1 (6 bases). Trimming stripped 6 bases from V and 9 bases from J, with 13 bases between. CDR3 length equals 12 residues. The CDR3 DNA is TGTGCCAGCAGCGGACAGCCCAAAACGCAGTATTTT. Protein product: CASSGQPKTQYF.

Details on this clone: The sample has other DNA sequences that encode this CDR3 too. The V and J genes are TRBV5-5 and TRBJ1-1; D uncertain. The CDR3 extends over 13 amino acids. Germline values: CDR1 SGHKS, CDR2 YYEKEE (reference sequence). Between the trimmed V and J ends, which lost 4 bases and 2 bases, there was a span of 9 bases. The CDR3 DNA reads as TGTGCCAGCAGCCTTTACAGAAACACTGAAGCTTTCTTT. Translation: CASSLYRNTEAFF.

The V call is TRBV4-3, the J call TRBJ1-6; D remains unclear. The V gene's germline CDR1 is LGHNA and CDR2 YSLEER. The CDR3 covers 17 residues. The V and J ends lost 0 bases and 0 bases respectively, with 9 bases between them. The CDR3 loop reads CASSQDVRSSYNSPLHF. CDR3 nucleotides: TGCGCCAGCAGCCAAGACGTTAGGAGCTCCTATAATTCACCCCTCCACTTT.

The chain combines TRBV29-1 with TRBJ2-7; no reliable D call. The CDR3 has 16 amino acids. V gave up 7 bases and J gave up 3 bases, with 25 bases separating them. Per germline, CDR1 SQVTM and CDR2 ANQGSEA. The CDR3 nucleotides read TGCAGCGCCGCAAATTTAAAGACTGAAAGCAGCTACGAGCAGTACTTC. This encodes CSAANLKTESSYEQYF.

The gene calls are TRBV5-5 and TRBJ1-4, with TRBD1 as a possible D gene (6 bases). The CDR3 is 14 residues long. Germline loops: CDR1 SGHKS, CDR2 YYEKEE (reference sequence). V lost 3 bases and J lost 7, with 13 bases in between. The CDR3 nucleotides are TGTGCCAGCAGCTCACAGGGATGGGGTGAAAAACTGTTTTTT. Translation: CASSSQGWGEKLFF.

This rearrangement joins TRBV5-1 to TRBJ1-2; 7 positions match TRBD1. Germline CDR1 SGHRS, CDR2 YFSETQ. The CDR3 consists of 14 residues. V shed 3 bases and J 4 bases; nucleotides not matched to a gene: 6. CDR3 sequence (DNA): TGCGCCAGCAGCTCAACAGGGGCAAGCTATGGCTACACCTTC. Amino acid sequence: CASSSTGASYGYTF.

V and J are TRBV4-1 and TRBJ2-7, with 7 positions matching TRBD2. Trimming took 2 bases from V and 3 from J; bases not matched to a gene: 10. CDR1 MGHRA and CDR2 YSYEKL come from the germline V gene. CDR3 size: 16 residues. The CDR3 loop reads CASSQRSGEVYYEQYF. The CDR3 coding sequence is TGCGCCAGCAGCCAAAGGAGCGGGGAGGTCTACTACGAGCAGTACTTC.

The chain couples TRBV2 to TRBJ1-1; weak D call: TRBD1 (5 bases). V was clipped by 7 bases and J by 5 bases, with 11 bases between them. CDR1 is SNHLY and CDR2 is FYNNEI in the germline V gene. This CDR3 is built from 12 residues. The CDR3 nucleotides read TGTGCCAGCATCGGGGGTGGGACTGAAGCTTTCTTT. Protein product: CASIGGGTEAFF.

This chain connects TRBV7-3 to TRBJ2-5, with 10 bases matching TRBD2. J gave up 4 bases and V 5 bases, and 4 bases lay outside the gene matches. The CDR3 extends over 14 amino acids. Germline assignment: CDR1 SGHTA and CDR2 FQGTGA. CDR3 in amino acids: CASSISGGSETQYF. The CDR3 DNA reads as TGTGCCAGCAGCATTAGCGGGGGGTCAGAGACCCAGTACTTC.

This clone was observed a handful of times. The rearrangement joins TRBV28 to TRBJ1-6; D call uncertain. Trimming left V 3 bases short and J 10 bases short, with 7 bases between. The CDR3 is made up of 12 amino acids. Germline assignment: CDR1 MDHEN and CDR2 SYDVKM. CDR3 sequence (DNA): TGTGCCAGCAGTTTTGAGTCGTCACCCCTCCACTTT. It specifies CASSFESSPLHF. The full variable domain, its missing parts supplied by reference TRBV28 and TRBJ1-6, is DVKVTQSSRYLVKRTGEKVFLECVQDMDHENMFWYRQDPGLGLRLIYFSYDVKMKEKGDIPEGYSVSREKKERFSLILESASTNQTSMYLCASSFESSPLHFGNGTRLTVT.

A single count supports this clone. The chain uses TRBV11-2 and TRBJ2-3; 9 bases line up with TRBD2. The germline gives CDR1 SGHAT, CDR2 FQNNGV. The junction had 4 bases not matched to a gene; V was cut back by 3 bases and J by 0 bases. This CDR3 contains 16 residues. The CDR3 is CASSFLAGSSTDTQYF. The CDR3 DNA reads TGTGCCAGCAGCTTCCTAGCGGGGTCTAGCACAGATACGCAGTATTTT.

The J gene is TRBJ2-5, the V gene TRBV11-3, with 9 bases identical to TRBD1. The CDR3 runs to 15 residues. V was pared by 2 bases and J by 4 bases, with 5 bases of the junction left unmatched. Germline CDR1 reads SGHNT; CDR2 reads YENEEA. The CDR3 nucleotides are TGTGCCAGCAGCTTAACCGGGACAGGGACAGAGACCCAGTACTTC. Its translation is CASSLTGTGTETQYF.

The chain is built from TRBV18 and TRBJ2-5, with no clear D. The germline V gene encodes CDR1 KGHSH and CDR2 LQKENI. V was trimmed by 2 bases and J by 5 bases, leaving 9 bases between them. This CDR3 has 13 residues. The CDR3, as DNA: TGTGCCAGCTCACCAGCTAGTTGGGAGACCCAGTACTTC. Translated, it gives CASSPASWETQYF.

This clone was seen a few times. This rearrangement joins TRBV5-4 to TRBJ1-2, with D tentatively TRBD1 (6 bases). In germline, CDR1 is SGHNT, CDR2 YYREEE (reference sequence). V was shortened by 2 bases and J by 4 bases, with 12 bases between the two germline ends. CDR3 length equals 14 residues. The CDR3 sequence is CASSFGGTAYGYTF. The CDR3 DNA sequence: TGTGCCAGCAGCTTTGGGGGCACTGCCTATGGCTACACCTTC.

V and J are TRBV3-1 (or the pseudogene TRBV3-2) and TRBJ1-5, with unresolved D. CDR1 and CDR2 from the germline V gene are LGHDT and YNNKEL (reference sequence). Trimming left V 1 base short and J 6 bases short, with 13 bases between. This CDR3 comprises 15 residues. The CDR3 DNA sequence: TGTGCCAGCAGCCAAGGCGGCGGAACCCTTCAGCCCCAGCATTTT. Protein product: CASSQGGGTLQPQHF.